This T cell receptor (beta chain) was identified during a study of lymphopenia after photon versus proton radiotherapy. Study-wide findings and caveats: Post-nadir TCR diversity decline inversely tracked overall survival among those who died. Authors raise, but do not show, better survival with proton therapy.

About this clone: Its specificity is not known.

Germline-derived CDR1 and CDR2 are DFQATT and SNEGSKA (reference sequence). The CDR3 extends over 10 amino acids. V lost 4 bases and J lost 7, with 5 bases in between. This table comes from immunoSEQ multiplex PCR, and its TCRdb copy is limited to in-frame clones, with some not included. This sample yields about 65,000 clones, of which more than 75% are seen a single time; less than 14% belongs to the top ten. Sequenced material: peripheral blood, taken from a patient treated with proton-based radiotherapy. This chain links TRBV20-1 with TRBJ2-1, with D unclear. The source of this sequence is a man of 80 years or more with esophageal cancer. The CDR3: CSAMGNEQFF. The CDR3 DNA reads TGCAGTGCTATGGGGAATGAGCAGTTCTTC.